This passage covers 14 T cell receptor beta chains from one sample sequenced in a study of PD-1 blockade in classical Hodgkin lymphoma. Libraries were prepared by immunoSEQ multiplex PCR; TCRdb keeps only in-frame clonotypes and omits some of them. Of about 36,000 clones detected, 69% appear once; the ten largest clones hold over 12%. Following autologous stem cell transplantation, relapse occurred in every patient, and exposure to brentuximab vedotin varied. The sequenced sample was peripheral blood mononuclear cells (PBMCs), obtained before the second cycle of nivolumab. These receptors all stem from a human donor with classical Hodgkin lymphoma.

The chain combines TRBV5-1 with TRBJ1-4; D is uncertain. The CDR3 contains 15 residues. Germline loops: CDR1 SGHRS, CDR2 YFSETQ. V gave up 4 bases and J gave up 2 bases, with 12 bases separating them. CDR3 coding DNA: TGCGCCAGCAGCGAGGGATTTTCGACTAATGAAAAACTGTTTTTT. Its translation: CASSEGFSTNEKLFF.

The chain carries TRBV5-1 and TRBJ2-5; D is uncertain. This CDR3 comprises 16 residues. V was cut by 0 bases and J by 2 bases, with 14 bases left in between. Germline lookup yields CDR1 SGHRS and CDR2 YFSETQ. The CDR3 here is CASSLGSTLFQETQYF. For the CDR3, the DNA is TGCGCCAGCAGCTTGGGGTCCACCCTATTTCAAGAGACCCAGTACTTC.

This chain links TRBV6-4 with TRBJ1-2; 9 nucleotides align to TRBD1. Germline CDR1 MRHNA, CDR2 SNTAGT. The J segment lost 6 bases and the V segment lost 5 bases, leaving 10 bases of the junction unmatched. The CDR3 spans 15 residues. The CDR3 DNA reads TGTGCCAGCAGTCCGGGACAGGGAGTAAGGCATGGCTACACCTTC. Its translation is CASSPGQGVRHGYTF.

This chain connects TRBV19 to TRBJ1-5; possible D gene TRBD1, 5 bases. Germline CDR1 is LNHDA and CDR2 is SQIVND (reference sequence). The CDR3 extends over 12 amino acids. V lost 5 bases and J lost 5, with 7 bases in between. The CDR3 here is CASSLGDQPQHF. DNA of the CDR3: TGTGCCAGTAGTCTAGGGGATCAGCCCCAGCATTTT.

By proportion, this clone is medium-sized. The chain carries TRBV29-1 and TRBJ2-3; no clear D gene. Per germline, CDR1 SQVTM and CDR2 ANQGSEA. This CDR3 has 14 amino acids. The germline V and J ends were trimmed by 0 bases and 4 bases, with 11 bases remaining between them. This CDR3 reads CSVEEQLGSDTQYF. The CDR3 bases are TGCAGCGTTGAAGAACAATTAGGGTCAGATACGCAGTATTTT.

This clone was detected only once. The CDR3 spells CASYHLNTGELFF. CDR3 coding DNA: TGTGCCAGCTACCACCTCAACACCGGGGAGCTGTTTTTT. V and J are TRBV5-6 and TRBJ2-2; no definite D call. The V end lost 7 bases, the J end lost 2 bases, and 9 bases lay between the germline ends. Germline values: CDR1 SGHDT, CDR2 YYEEEE. CDR3 length: 13 amino acids.

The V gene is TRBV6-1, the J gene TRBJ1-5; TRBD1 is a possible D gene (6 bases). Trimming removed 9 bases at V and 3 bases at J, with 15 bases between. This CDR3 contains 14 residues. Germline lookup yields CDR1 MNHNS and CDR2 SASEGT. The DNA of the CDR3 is TGTGCCAGTAAACCCCAGGGGCCCAATCAGCCCCAGCATTTT. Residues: CASKPQGPNQPQHF.

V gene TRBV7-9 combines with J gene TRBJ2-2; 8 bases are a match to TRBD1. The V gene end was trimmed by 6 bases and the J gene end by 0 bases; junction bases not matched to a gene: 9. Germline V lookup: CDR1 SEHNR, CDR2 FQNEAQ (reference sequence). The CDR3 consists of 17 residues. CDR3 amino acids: CASRNRQGRSNTGELFF. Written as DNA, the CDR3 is TGTGCCAGCAGAAATCGACAGGGGCGGTCGAACACCGGGGAGCTGTTTTTT.

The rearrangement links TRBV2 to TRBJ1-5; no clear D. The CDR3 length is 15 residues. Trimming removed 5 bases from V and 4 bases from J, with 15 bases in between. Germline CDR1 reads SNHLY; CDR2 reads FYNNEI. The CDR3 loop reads CASSPPHRVNQPQHF. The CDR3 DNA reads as TGTGCCAGCAGTCCTCCCCACAGAGTAAATCAGCCCCAGCATTTT.

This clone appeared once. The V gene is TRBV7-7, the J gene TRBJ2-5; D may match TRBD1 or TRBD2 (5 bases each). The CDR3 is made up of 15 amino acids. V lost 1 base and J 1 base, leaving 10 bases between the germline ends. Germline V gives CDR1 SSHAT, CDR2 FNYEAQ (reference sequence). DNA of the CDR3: TGTGCCAGCAGCTTAGGAGGGACCTTCCAAGAGACCCAGTACTTC. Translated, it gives CASSLGGTFQETQYF.

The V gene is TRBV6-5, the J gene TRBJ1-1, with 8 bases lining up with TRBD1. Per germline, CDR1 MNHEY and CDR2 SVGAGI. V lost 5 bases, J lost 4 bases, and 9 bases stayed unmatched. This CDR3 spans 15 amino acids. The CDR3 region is CASSTTGAVGTEAFF. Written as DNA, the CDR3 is TGTGCCAGCAGTACGACAGGGGCTGTCGGCACTGAAGCTTTCTTT.

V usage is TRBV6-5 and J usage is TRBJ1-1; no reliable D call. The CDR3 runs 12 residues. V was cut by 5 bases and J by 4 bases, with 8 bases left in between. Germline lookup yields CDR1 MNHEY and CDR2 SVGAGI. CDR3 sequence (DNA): TGTGCCAGCAGTAGTCGGATCACTGAAGCTTTCTTT. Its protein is CASSSRITEAFF.

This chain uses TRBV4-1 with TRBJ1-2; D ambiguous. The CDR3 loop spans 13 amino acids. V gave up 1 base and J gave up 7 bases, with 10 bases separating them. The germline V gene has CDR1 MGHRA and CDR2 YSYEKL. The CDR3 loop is CASSQVRVSGYTF. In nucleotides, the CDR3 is TGCGCCAGCAGCCAAGTCCGGGTATCTGGCTACACCTTC.

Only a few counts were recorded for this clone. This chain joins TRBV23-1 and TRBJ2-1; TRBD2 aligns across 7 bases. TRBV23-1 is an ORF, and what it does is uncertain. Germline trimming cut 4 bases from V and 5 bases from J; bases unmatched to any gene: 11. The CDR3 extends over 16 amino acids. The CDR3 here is CASSPFGLRGNNEQFF. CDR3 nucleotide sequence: TGCGCCAGCAGTCCTTTCGGTTTGCGGGGGAACAATGAGCAGTTCTTC.